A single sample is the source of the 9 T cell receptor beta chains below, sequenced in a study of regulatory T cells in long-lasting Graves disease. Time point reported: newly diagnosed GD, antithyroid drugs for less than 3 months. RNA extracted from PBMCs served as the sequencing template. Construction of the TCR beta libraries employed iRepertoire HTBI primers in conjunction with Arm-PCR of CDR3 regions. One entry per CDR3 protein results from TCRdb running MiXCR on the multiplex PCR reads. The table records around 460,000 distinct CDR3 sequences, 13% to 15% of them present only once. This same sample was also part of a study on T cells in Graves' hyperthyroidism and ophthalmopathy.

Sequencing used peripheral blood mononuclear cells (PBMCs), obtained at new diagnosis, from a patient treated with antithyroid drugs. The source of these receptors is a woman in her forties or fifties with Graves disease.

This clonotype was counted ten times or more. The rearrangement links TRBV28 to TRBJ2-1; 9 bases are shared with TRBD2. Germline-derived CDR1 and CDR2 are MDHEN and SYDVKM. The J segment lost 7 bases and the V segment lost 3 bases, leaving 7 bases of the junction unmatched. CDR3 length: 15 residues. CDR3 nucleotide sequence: TGTGCCAGCAGTTTCCGCGGGAGGGTGGAAAATGAGCAGTTCTTC. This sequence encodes CASSFRGRVENEQFF.

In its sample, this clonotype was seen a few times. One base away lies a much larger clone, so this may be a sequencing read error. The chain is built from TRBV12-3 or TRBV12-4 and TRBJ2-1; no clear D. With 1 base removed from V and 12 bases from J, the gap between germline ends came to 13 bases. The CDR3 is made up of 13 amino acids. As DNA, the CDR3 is TGTGCCAGCAGTTTAGATCCTACGGATGGGCAGTTCTTC. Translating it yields CASSLDPTDGQFF.

CDR3 in DNA: TGCAGTGCTGCCCATCTTGCTTCGGGTTCACCCCTCCACTTT. Translating it yields CSAAHLASGSPLHF. V is TRBV20-1 and J is TRBJ1-6, with D unresolved. Germline CDR1 is DFQATT and CDR2 is SNEGSKA (reference sequence). V was cut by 5 bases and J by 9 bases, with 17 bases left in between. The CDR3 has 14 amino acids.

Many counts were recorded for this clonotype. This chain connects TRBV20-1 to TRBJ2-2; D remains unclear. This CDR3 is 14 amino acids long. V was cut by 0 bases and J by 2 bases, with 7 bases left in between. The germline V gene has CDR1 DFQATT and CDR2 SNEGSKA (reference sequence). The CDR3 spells CSARDRQNTGELFF. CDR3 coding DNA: TGCAGTGCTAGAGATCGACAAAACACCGGGGAGCTGTTTTTT.

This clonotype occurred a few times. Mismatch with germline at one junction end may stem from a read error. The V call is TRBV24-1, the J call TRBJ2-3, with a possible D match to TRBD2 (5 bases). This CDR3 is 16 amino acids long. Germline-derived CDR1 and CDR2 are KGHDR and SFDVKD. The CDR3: CAASDSPGDGTDTQYF. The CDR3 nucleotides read TGTGCCGCCAGTGATTCCCCCGGGGATGGCACAGATACGCAGTATTTT.

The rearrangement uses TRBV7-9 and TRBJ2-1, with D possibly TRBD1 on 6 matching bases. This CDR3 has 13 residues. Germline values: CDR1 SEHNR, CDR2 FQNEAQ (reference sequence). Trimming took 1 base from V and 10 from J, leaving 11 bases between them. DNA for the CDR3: TGTGCCAGCAGCTTAGAGGGTCAGGGGGAGCAGTTCTTC. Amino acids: CASSLEGQGEQFF.

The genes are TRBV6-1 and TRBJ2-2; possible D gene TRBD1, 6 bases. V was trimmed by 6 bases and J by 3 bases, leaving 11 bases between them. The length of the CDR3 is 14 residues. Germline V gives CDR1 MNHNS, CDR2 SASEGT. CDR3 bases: TGTGCCAGCAGCATAAGACAGGACACCGGGGAGCTGTTTTTT. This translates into CASSIRQDTGELFF.

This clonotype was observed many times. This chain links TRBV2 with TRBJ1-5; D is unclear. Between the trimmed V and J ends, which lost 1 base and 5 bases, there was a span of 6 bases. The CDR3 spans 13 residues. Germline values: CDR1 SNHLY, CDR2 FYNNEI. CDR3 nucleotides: TGTGCCAGCAGTGAAGTTTCCGATCAGCCCCAGCATTTT. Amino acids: CASSEVSDQPQHF. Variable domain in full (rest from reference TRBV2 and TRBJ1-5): EPEVTQTPSHQVTQMGQEVILRCVPISNHLYFYWYRQILGQKVEFLVSFYNNEISEKSEIFDDQFSVERPDGSNFTLKIRSTKLEDSAMYFCASSEVSDQPQHFGDGTRLSIL.

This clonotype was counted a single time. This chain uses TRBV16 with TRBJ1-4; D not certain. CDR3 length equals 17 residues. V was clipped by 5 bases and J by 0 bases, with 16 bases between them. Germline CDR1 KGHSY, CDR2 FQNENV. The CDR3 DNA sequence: TGTGCCAGCAGCAGACTGGAAATACATGCAACTAATGAAAAACTGTTTTTT. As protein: CASSRLEIHATNEKLFF.